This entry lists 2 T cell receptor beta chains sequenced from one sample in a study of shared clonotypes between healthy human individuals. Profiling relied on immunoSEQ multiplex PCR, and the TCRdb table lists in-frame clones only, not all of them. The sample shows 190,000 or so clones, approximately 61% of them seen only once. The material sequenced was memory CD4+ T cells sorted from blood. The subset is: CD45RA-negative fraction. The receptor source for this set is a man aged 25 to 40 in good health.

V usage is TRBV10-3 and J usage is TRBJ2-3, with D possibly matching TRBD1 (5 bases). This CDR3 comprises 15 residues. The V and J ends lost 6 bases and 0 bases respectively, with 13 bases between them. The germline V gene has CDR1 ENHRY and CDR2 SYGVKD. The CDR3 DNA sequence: TGTGCCATCAGATGGAATGGGGCTAGCACAGATACGCAGTATTTT. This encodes CAIRWNGASTDTQYF.

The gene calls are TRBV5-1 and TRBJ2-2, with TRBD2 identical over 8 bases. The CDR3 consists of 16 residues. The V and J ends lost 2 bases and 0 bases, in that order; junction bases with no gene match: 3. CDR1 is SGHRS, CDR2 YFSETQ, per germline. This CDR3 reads CASSFGGASNTGELFF. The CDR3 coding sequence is TGCGCCAGCAGCTTCGGGGGGGCGTCGAACACCGGGGAGCTGTTTTTT. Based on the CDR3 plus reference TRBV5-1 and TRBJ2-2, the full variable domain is KAGVTQTPRYLIKTRGQQVTLSCSPISGHRSVSWYQQTPGQGLQFLFEYFSETQRNKGNFPGRFSGRQFSNSRSEMNVSTLELGDSALYLCASSFGGASNTGELFFGEGSRLTVL.